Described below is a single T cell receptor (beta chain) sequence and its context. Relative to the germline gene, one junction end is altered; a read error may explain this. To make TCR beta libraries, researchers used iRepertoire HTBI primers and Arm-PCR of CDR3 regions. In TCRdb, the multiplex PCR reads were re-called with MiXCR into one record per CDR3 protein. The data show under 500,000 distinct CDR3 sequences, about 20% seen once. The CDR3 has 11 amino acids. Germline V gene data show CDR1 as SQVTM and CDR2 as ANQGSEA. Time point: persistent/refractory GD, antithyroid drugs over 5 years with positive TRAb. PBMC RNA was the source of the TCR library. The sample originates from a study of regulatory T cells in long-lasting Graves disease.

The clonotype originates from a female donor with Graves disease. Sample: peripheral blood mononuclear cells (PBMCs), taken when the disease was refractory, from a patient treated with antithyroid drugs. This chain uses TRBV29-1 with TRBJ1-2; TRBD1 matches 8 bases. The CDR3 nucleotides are TGCAGCGTGGAGGTGGGACAGGAAGTCGCCTTC. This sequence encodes CSVEVGQEVAF. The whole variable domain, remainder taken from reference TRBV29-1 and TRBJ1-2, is SAVISQKPSRDICQRGTSLTIQCQVDSQVTMMFWYRQQPGQSLTLIATANQGSEATYESGFVIDKFPISRPNLTFSTLTVSNMSPEDSSIYLCSVEVGQEVAFGSGTRLTVV.